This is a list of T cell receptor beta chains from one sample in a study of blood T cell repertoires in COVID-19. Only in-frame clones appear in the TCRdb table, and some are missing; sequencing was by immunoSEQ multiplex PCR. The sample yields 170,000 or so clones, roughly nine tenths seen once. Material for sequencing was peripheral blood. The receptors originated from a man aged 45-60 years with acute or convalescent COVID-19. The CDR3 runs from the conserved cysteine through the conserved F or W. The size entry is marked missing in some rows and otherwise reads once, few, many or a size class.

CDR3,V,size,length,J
CASRDTDHLYSNQPQHF,TRBV6-4,.,17,TRBJ1-5
CASSSGTANTEAFF,TRBV19,.,14,TRBJ1-1
CASILGQGEGQPQHF,TRBV19,.,15,TRBJ1-5
CASSITGQGAITGELFF,TRBV19,.,17,TRBJ2-2
CASSYLFRGTAEAFF,TRBV6-5,.,15,TRBJ1-1
CASTWTSGIYEQYF,TRBV6-5,.,14,TRBJ2-7
CASSQVSGTANEKLFF,TRBV4-1,.,16,TRBJ1-4
CASSPGGGEVSPLHF,TRBV19,.,15,TRBJ1-6
CASSIFSWTGGPSGANVLTF,TRBV19,.,20,TRBJ2-6
CASSLIQNSPLHF,TRBV12-3/TRBV12-4,.,13,TRBJ1-6
CAITPRETLNFNYGYTF,TRBV2,.,17,TRBJ1-2
CASSPVGAFYGYTF,TRBV28,.,14,TRBJ1-2
CASSLSPPGLAGYTQYF,TRBV7-2,.,17,TRBJ2-3
CASSLTPGTATYEQYF,TRBV7-9,few,16,TRBJ2-7
CASSLLRGSGEQYF,TRBV28,.,14,TRBJ2-7
CARRGAEGGGAGNIQYF,TRBV2,.,17,TRBJ2-4
CAISPGQFSGANVLTF,TRBV10-3,.,16,TRBJ2-6
CAWSQGLGQPQHF,TRBV30,few,13,TRBJ1-5
CASSQTSFQETQYF,TRBV19,.,14,TRBJ2-5
CASSVRTSPMIGELFF,TRBV3-1/TRBV3-2,.,16,TRBJ2-2
CAISVGMGAFDEQFF,TRBV10-3,once,15,TRBJ2-1
CASSDSASGAYEQYF,TRBV6-4,.,15,TRBJ2-7
CAISEGQTYNSPLHF,TRBV10-3,.,15,TRBJ1-6
CASSLNRGSNSPLHF,TRBV5-1,.,15,TRBJ1-6
CASSPSNYGYTF,TRBV7-6,.,12,TRBJ1-2
CASSWVRRDTGELFF,TRBV27,.,15,TRBJ2-2
CASSKRNILLDRGNSPLHF,TRBV21-1,.,19,TRBJ1-6
CASSEAGTDPFGYTF,TRBV6-1,.,15,TRBJ1-2
CASSYSGTGEWEQYF,TRBV6-5,.,15,TRBJ2-7
CASSHIGQGGQPQHF,TRBV4-2,.,15,TRBJ1-5
CASSSSGGFNEKLFF,TRBV28,.,15,TRBJ1-4
CASSPLGLAGGTGELFF,TRBV27,.,17,TRBJ2-2
CASSLVPGLGTQYF,TRBV11-3,.,14,TRBJ2-5
CASSAGGGYGEKLFF,TRBV9,few,15,TRBJ1-4
CASSTGPNYGYTF,TRBV18,.,13,TRBJ1-2
CASSRTSESYNEQFF,TRBV19,.,15,TRBJ2-1
CASSLGQGTFNEKLFF,TRBV4-3,few,16,TRBJ1-4
CASSAVFAGGYDTQYF,TRBV5-6,.,16,TRBJ2-3
CASSLDTGGYTGELFF,TRBV7-9,.,16,TRBJ2-2
CASSLSSGFQETQYF,TRBV27,.,15,TRBJ2-5
CASSPIPPDDTSNQPQHF,TRBV27,.,18,TRBJ1-5
CASSLGQPLYNEQFF,TRBV7-2,.,15,TRBJ2-1
CASNRGTGLVSGYTF,TRBV5-6,.,15,TRBJ1-2
CASSLVAGPGNTIYF,TRBV7-2,.,15,TRBJ1-3
CASSFDSPSYEQYF,TRBV5-1,.,14,TRBJ2-7